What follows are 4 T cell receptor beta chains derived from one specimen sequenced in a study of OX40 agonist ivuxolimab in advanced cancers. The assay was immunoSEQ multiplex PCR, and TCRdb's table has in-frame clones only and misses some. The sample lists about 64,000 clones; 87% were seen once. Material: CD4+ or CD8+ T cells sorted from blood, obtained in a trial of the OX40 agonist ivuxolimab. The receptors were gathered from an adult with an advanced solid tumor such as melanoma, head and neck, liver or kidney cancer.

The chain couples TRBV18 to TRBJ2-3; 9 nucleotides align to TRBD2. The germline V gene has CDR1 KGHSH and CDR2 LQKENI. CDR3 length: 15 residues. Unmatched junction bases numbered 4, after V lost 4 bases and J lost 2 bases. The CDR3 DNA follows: TGTGCCAGCTCACTTAGCGGGGGATTCACAGATACGCAGTATTTT. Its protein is CASSLSGGFTDTQYF. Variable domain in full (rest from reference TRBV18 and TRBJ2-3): NAGVMQNPRHLVRRRGQEARLRCSPMKGHSHVYWYRQLPEEGLKFMVYLQKENIIDESGMPKERFSAEFPKEGPSILRIQQVVRGDSAAYFCASSLSGGFTDTQYFGPGTRLTVL.

The CDR3 nucleotides read TGTGCCAGCAGCCTGGCACAGACATATAATGAAAAACTGTTTTTT. It yields the protein CASSLAQTYNEKLFF. The rearrangement uses TRBV5-6 and TRBJ1-4; the D is unclear. Germline V lookup: CDR1 SGHDT, CDR2 YYEEEE. V was cut by 4 bases and J by 4 bases, with 14 bases left in between. The CDR3 extends over 15 amino acids.

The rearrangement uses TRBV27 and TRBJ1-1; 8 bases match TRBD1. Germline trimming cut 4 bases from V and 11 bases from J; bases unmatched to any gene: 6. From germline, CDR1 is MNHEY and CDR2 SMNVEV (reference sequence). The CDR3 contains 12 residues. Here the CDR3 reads CASSSVGQVAFF. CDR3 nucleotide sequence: TGTGCCAGCAGTTCCGTGGGACAGGTGGCTTTCTTT.

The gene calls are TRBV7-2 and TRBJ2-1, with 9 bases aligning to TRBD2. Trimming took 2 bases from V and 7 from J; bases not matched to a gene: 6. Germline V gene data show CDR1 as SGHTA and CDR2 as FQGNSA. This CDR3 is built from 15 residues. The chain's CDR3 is CASSLYLAGRNEQFF. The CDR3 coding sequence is TGTGCCAGCAGCTTATACCTAGCGGGAAGGAATGAGCAGTTCTTC.